This paragraph covers one T cell receptor (beta chain) sequence. This clone was seen a single time. No antigen is known for it. The record has no base qualities; no much larger clone is one base away. This specimen comes from a study of cytomegalovirus exposure and HLA in healthy donors (dated by TCRdb to 2015 to 2018). Concerning the study at large: A later analysis indicated that the 120 validation repertoires were generated on the platform also employed for the roughly 730 repertoires of the first cohort. The study was designed to test whether signatures of past pathogen exposure could be identified by cataloging public T cell receptors. Along with the approximately 620-subject first cohort, a separate validation cohort of over a hundred different subjects was used. To predict cytomegalovirus infection status, the study combined high-throughput TCR immunosequencing, statistical association of individual TCRs with disease status, and machine learning. Broad study findings and their caveats: The study listed approximately 150 TCR beta chains as associated with cytomegalovirus. Three of the identified cytomegalovirus-associated TCR beta chains were confirmed in vitro to be specific for cytomegalovirus antigens. While some public TCRs were present in many individuals, most TCR sequences turned up only very rarely across donors. All 120 or so repertoires were used to score co-occurrence in the validation cohort in a later analysis, because that analysis had no HLA typing for the cohort. Subsequent analysis determined that TCRs grouped into clusters in the first cohort also showed a tendency toward co-occurrence across the roughly 130 validation repertoires, and 85% to 95% of cluster scores exceeded 0. The classifier was reported to diagnose cytomegalovirus status with high specificity and sensitivity in both the original cohort and the validation cohort. The authors suggested that the approach could potentially be generalized to other disease states and immunological phenotypes.

Library preparation employed the immunoSEQ multiplex PCR assay. From the authors' description of their analysis: A statistical classification framework was developed to diagnose cytomegalovirus status using the catalog of TCR beta chain sequences. TCRdb provides this immuneACCESS table in a form limited to in-frame rearrangements. Some clones are lacking; in checked studies, under half of them reflect an unresolved V gene, and why the rest are absent is not known. V and J calls and clone size are given by that table; D and trimming were obtained from the DNA. This sample holds under 200,000 clones; approximately 96% were observed only once. The leading ten clones occupy about 0.89% of the sample. Donors formed part of the validation cohort, which comprised approximately 130 subjects and was distinct from the first cohort of 690 or so subjects. V drops 3 bases and J drops 5 bases, leaving 9 bases in between. The CDR3 runs 13 residues from the cysteine to the phenylalanine. CDR3 DNA only is kept here, 39 bases in frame from base 1. The CDR1 and CDR2 encoded by the germline V gene (reference sequence) are SGHNT and YYREEE.

This TCR was recovered from a woman aged 18 to 35 in good health and CMV-seronegative. The chain employs TRBV5-4 and TRBJ1-5; perhaps TRBD1 is the D gene, with 5 bases matching. Sequenced sample: PBMCs. This receptor has the CDR3 CASSWGTDQPQHF. The nucleotide sequence reads TGTGCCAGCAGCTGGGGCACGGATCAGCCCCAGCATTTT.